One T cell receptor beta chain is described in this entry. The antigen remains unidentified. PCR amplification relied on 60 Vbeta primers (plus 13 Jbeta primers). Profiled with immunoSEQ multiplex PCR; TCRdb holds only in-frame clones, not every one. The sample has 100,000 to 150,000 clones; about 80% are singletons. This sample is drawn from a study of cytomegalovirus exposure and HLA in healthy donors. Across the study: One earlier analysis, a look at about 179 million T cells, found some 100 million unique TCR beta sequences. Study observations and caveats: Follow-up analysis later connected one missense variant in DCLRE1C with trimming of TCR beta V- and J-genes. Several of the most significant clusters appeared, in a later analysis, to be linked to common viral pathogens.

There were likely unrecorded immune exposures, though donors were nominally healthy when sampled. Trimming cost V 5 bases and J 6 bases; bases outside gene matches: 7. There are 14 residues in the CDR3. Germline V gene sequence: CDR1 SGHVS, CDR2 FQNEAQ. The rearrangement joins TRBV7-8 to TRBJ2-3, with TRBD1 identical over 8 bases. Sequenced input: PBMCs. The source of this sequence is a man aged 18 to 35 in good health and CMV-seronegative. CDR3 protein: CASSADRGSDTQYF. The CDR3 nucleotides read TGTGCCAGCAGCGCCGACAGGGGCTCGGATACGCAGTATTTT.